These 26 T cell receptor beta chains originate from one sample sequenced in a study of cytomegalovirus exposure and HLA in healthy donors (dated by TCRdb to 2017 to 2019). Library prep was done by the immunoSEQ multiplex PCR assay. The multiplex PCR relied on a mix of 60 forward primers for TCR Vbeta segments and 13 reverse primers for TCR Jbeta segments. TCRdb carries this immuneACCESS record with in-frame sequences only. Its versions omit some clonotypes, under half of them owing to an unresolved V gene in the studies checked, with the rest unexplained. Here the sample has roughly 60,000 clones; roughly 80% occur a single time. Approximately 4% of the sample comes from the top ten. What was sequenced was PBMCs. Receptor source: a man younger than 40 in good health and CMV-seronegative.

The table lists this clone with a few counts. The V call is TRBV10-3, the J call TRBJ1-2; D possibly corresponds to TRBD1 (6 bases). V was clipped by 1 base and J by 1 base, with 10 bases between them. From germline, CDR1 is ENHRY and CDR2 SYGVKD. This CDR3 has 15 residues. The CDR3, as DNA: TGTGCCATCAGTGAGTGGGACATCCTTAACTATGGCTACACCTTC. Translation: CAISEWDILNYGYTF.

The genes are TRBV6-1 and TRBJ1-1; no reliable D call. The CDR3 loop spans 13 amino acids. V lost 10 bases, J lost 0 bases, and 12 bases lay in between. The germline gives CDR1 MNHNS, CDR2 SASEGT. CDR3 loop: CATPREVNTEAFF. The CDR3 nucleotides are TGTGCCACTCCTCGAGAGGTGAACACTGAAGCTTTCTTT.

This clone has just one count. The rearrangement joins TRBV7-2 to TRBJ2-5; D perhaps matches TRBD1 (6 bases). CDR3 length: 12 residues. Trimming removed 3 bases from V and 11 bases from J, with 13 bases in between. Germline V gene lookup returns CDR1 SGHTA and CDR2 FQGNSA. Here the CDR3 reads CASSLGKGEQYF. CDR3 sequence (DNA): TGTGCCAGCAGCTTGGGCAAGGGGGAGCAGTACTTC.

The chain uses TRBV13 and TRBJ2-3; 10 bases match TRBD2. Trimming took 4 bases from V and 0 from J; bases not matched to a gene: 13. Germline CDR1 and CDR2: PRHDT and FYEKMQ (reference sequence). CDR3 length: 19 residues. CDR3 DNA: TGTGCCAGCAGCTCAACACCGGGACTAGCGTATACGAGCACAGATACGCAGTATTTT. It specifies CASSSTPGLAYTSTDTQYF.

Within the sample, this clone is large. The chain is built from TRBV5-6 and TRBJ1-2; the D gene is possibly TRBD1 (5 bases). Trimming stripped 4 bases from V and 3 bases from J, with 13 bases between. The CDR3 runs 14 residues. Germline loops: CDR1 SGHDT, CDR2 YYEEEE. The CDR3 loop is CASSTTPGDYGYTF. The CDR3 region has the DNA TGTGCCAGCAGCACAACACCGGGGGACTATGGCTACACCTTC.

This chain connects TRBV4-3 to TRBJ2-7, with 9 bases that match TRBD2. CDR1 is LGHNA, CDR2 YSLEER, per germline. Unmatched junction bases numbered 10, after V lost 1 base and J lost 9 bases. CDR3 length equals 15 residues. CDR3 residues: CASSQGLAETFAQYF. The DNA for the CDR3 is TGCGCCAGCAGCCAAGGACTAGCGGAGACTTTTGCGCAGTACTTC.

V usage is TRBV9 and J usage is TRBJ1-3, with D maybe TRBD1 (5 bases). V dropped 6 bases and J dropped 1 base, with 14 bases sitting between them. The CDR3 extends over 15 amino acids. Germline lookup yields CDR1 SGDLS and CDR2 YYNGEE. The CDR3 loop reads CASTGGGESGNTIYF. The CDR3 DNA follows: TGTGCCAGCACCGGTGGGGGGGAATCTGGAAACACCATATATTTT.

This clone was observed a few times. Additional DNA sequences in this sample encode the identical CDR3. V is TRBV7-8 and J is TRBJ2-7; D is possibly TRBD2 (7 bases). CDR3 length equals 16 residues. Germline loops: CDR1 SGHVS, CDR2 FQNEAQ. The V gene lost 6 bases and the J gene lost 4 bases, with 22 bases spanning the gap. The CDR3 spells CASSVGNRGGAYEQYF. The CDR3 nucleotides are TGTGCCAGCAGTGTTGGGAATAGGGGGGGGGCTTACGAGCAGTACTTC.

This clone was seen a few times. This sequence joins TRBV18 and TRBJ1-5; TRBD1 agrees at 9 bases. The trim removed 2 bases at V and 5 bases at J, leaving 7 bases unmatched. The germline V gene has CDR1 KGHSH and CDR2 LQKENI. The CDR3 is made up of 16 amino acids. Written as DNA, the CDR3 is TGTGCCAGCTCACCAAGAAGGGACAGGGAGGATCAGCCCCAGCATTTT. Translating gives CASSPRRDREDQPQHF.

This chain links TRBV11-2 with TRBJ2-1; the match to TRBD2 covers 11 bases. Trimming removed 1 base from V and 4 bases from J; junction bases left unmatched: 12. The CDR3 totals 19 residues. CDR1 is SGHAT, CDR2 FQNNGV, per germline. The CDR3 protein is CASSLVGLAGGGSYNEQFF. The CDR3 bases are TGTGCCAGCAGCTTAGTGGGTCTAGCGGGAGGAGGGTCTTACAATGAGCAGTTCTTC.

J is TRBJ2-2 and V is TRBV30, with D maybe TRBD2 (6 bases). The V gene lost 4 bases and the J gene lost 6 bases, with 12 bases spanning the gap. The germline V gene encodes CDR1 GTSNPN and CDR2 SVGIG (reference sequence). The CDR3 has 13 amino acids. The CDR3 sequence is CAWMEGVAGELFF. The CDR3, as DNA: TGTGCCTGGATGGAGGGTGTGGCCGGGGAGCTGTTTTTT.

The V call is TRBV2, the J call TRBJ1-2; D remains unclear. Per the germline V gene, CDR1 is SNHLY and CDR2 is FYNNEI. V shed 4 bases and J shed 0 bases, with 15 bases lying between them. CDR3 length: 16 amino acids. The CDR3 region is CASSGPGTTSNYGYTF. In DNA, the CDR3 is TGTGCCAGCAGTGGCCCGGGTACCACTTCTAACTATGGCTACACCTTC.

This clone appeared once. V is TRBV4-1 and J is TRBJ1-4, with D perhaps matching TRBD1 (5 bases). Germline V lookup: CDR1 MGHRA, CDR2 YSYEKL. The CDR3 contains 15 residues. Trimming removed 5 bases from V and 0 bases from J, with 10 bases in between. CDR3 sequence (DNA): TGCGCCAGCAGCTTGCCGGGGGCAACTAATGAAAAACTGTTTTTT. It codes for CASSLPGATNEKLFF.

The chain carries TRBV7-8 and TRBJ2-1; D is possibly TRBD2 (6 bases). From germline, CDR1 is SGHVS and CDR2 FQNEAQ. The CDR3 length is 16 residues. The V gene lost 2 bases and the J gene lost 6 bases, with 17 bases spanning the gap. The CDR3 loop is CASSLWKLLEGNEQFF. The CDR3 DNA sequence: TGTGCCAGCAGCTTATGGAAACTATTGGAGGGCAATGAGCAGTTCTTC.

V is TRBV15 and J is TRBJ1-1, with 7 bases matching TRBD1. The V and J ends lost 3 bases and 0 bases, in that order; junction bases with no gene match: 4. Germline V gene lookup returns CDR1 LNHNV and CDR2 YYDKDF (reference sequence). The CDR3 consists of 15 residues. The CDR3 here is CATSRPGTVNTEAFF. The CDR3 DNA reads as TGTGCCACCAGCAGGCCCGGGACAGTGAACACTGAAGCTTTCTTT.

The chain recombines TRBV9 with TRBJ1-4; the D gene is possibly TRBD1 (6 bases). This CDR3 has 13 residues. The V and J ends lost 4 bases and 5 bases respectively, with 9 bases between them. Looked up from germline, CDR1 is SGDLS and CDR2 is YYNGEE. The CDR3 reads CASSPGQNEKLFF. DNA of the CDR3: TGTGCCAGCAGCCCAGGACAGAATGAAAAACTGTTTTTT.

The chain uses TRBV18 and TRBJ2-1; 10 bases are a match to TRBD2. The CDR3 runs to 15 residues. Germline CDR1 is KGHSH and CDR2 is LQKENI. Trimming took 6 bases from V and 9 from J; bases not matched to a gene: 11. The CDR3 coding sequence is TGTGCCAGCTCCCCCGGACTAGCGGCCCTAACTGAGCAGTTCTTC. This codes for CASSPGLAALTEQFF. Supplemented by reference TRBV18 and TRBJ2-1, the full variable domain reads NAGVMQNPRHLVRRRGQEARLRCSPMKGHSHVYWYRQLPEEGLKFMVYLQKENIIDESGMPKERFSAEFPKEGPSILRIQQVVRGDSAAYFCASSPGLAALTEQFFGPGTRLTVL.

This chain links TRBV11-2 with TRBJ2-1; D gene uncertain. This CDR3 has 11 residues. V dropped 5 bases and J dropped 5 bases, with 4 bases sitting between them. Germline CDR1 and CDR2: SGHAT and FQNNGV. The CDR3 DNA follows: TGTGCCAGCAGCAGCCACAATGAGCAGTTCTTC. Translation gives CASSSHNEQFF. The variable domain in full, completed from reference TRBV11-2 and TRBJ2-1, reads EAGVAQSPRYKIIEKRQSVAFWCNPISGHATLYWYQQILGQGPKLLIQFQNNGVVDDSQLPKDRFSAERLKGVDSTLKIQPAKLEDSAVYLCASSSHNEQFFGPGTRLTVL.

This clone was counted a single time. The J gene is TRBJ2-1, the V gene TRBV7-6; 10 nucleotides align to TRBD2. The trim removed 6 bases at V and 14 bases at J, leaving 13 bases unmatched. CDR1 is SGHVS, CDR2 FNYEAQ, per germline. The CDR3 length is 14 residues. The CDR3 loop is CASSPTPLAGDEFF. CDR3 DNA: TGTGCCAGCAGTCCCACCCCTCTAGCGGGGGATGAGTTCTTC.

The chain is built from TRBV5-1 and TRBJ2-7; D not resolved. CDR1 and CDR2 (germline): SGHRS, YFSETQ. V was trimmed by 4 bases and J by 4 bases, leaving 12 bases between them. CDR3 length: 13 amino acids. DNA for the CDR3: TGCGCCAGCAGCCTAAACGCTGCGTACGAGCAGTACTTC. Its translation is CASSLNAAYEQYF.

The gene calls are TRBV4-1 and TRBJ2-1; the D is unclear. CDR3 length equals 14 residues. Germline lookup yields CDR1 MGHRA and CDR2 YSYEKL. V was cut by 0 bases and J by 5 bases, with 8 bases left in between. The chain's CDR3 is CASSQERLNNEQFF. The CDR3 DNA reads TGCGCCAGCAGCCAAGAGCGTCTGAACAATGAGCAGTTCTTC.

V usage is TRBV4-3 and J usage is TRBJ2-4, with TRBD1 as a possible D gene (5 bases). CDR3 length: 14 residues. Germline V gene data show CDR1 as LGHNA and CDR2 as YSLEER. Trimming removed 0 bases from V and 6 bases from J, with 9 bases in between. The CDR3 protein is CASSQDRGSNIQYF. The CDR3 DNA reads TGCGCCAGCAGCCAAGATAGGGGATCAAACATTCAGTACTTC.

This clone was picked up a small number of times. The DNA of the CDR3 is TGTGCCAGCAGCCTCCCGTCCAGCACAGATACGCAGTATTTT. Its protein product is CASSLPSSTDTQYF. This chain links TRBV5-6 with TRBJ2-3; D is unresolved. The CDR3 is 14 amino acids. The germline CDR1 and CDR2 sequences are SGHDT and YYEEEE. Deletions cut 4 bases from V and 0 bases from J, with 9 bases between.

V and J are TRBV5-1 and TRBJ2-1; 11 bases are shared with TRBD1. In germline, CDR1 is SGHRS, CDR2 YFSETQ. This CDR3 spans 16 amino acids. With V trimmed by 4 bases and J by 1 base, 4 bases remained unmatched. DNA of the CDR3: TGCGCCAGCAGCCTGGGACAGGGGGGTTCCTACAATGAGCAGTTCTTC. Encoded protein: CASSLGQGGSYNEQFF. Looking up the rest from reference TRBV5-1 and TRBJ2-1 gives the full variable domain: KAGVTQTPRYLIKTRGQQVTLSCSPISGHRSVSWYQQTPGQGLQFLFEYFSETQRNKGNFPGRFSGRQFSNSRSEMNVSTLELGDSALYLCASSLGQGGSYNEQFFGPGTRLTVL.

The V call is TRBV6-5, the J call TRBJ2-2, with D hard to call. The germline V and J ends were trimmed by 2 bases and 6 bases, with 13 bases remaining between them. The CDR3 has 15 residues. Germline CDR1 is MNHEY and CDR2 is SVGAGI. DNA of the CDR3: TGTGCCAGCAGTTACGGTCCTCCGAGGTCCGGGGAGCTGTTTTTT. Amino acid sequence: CASSYGPPRSGELFF.

This clone was detected a few times. This chain connects TRBV4-3 to TRBJ2-1; 7 bases are a match to TRBD2. The CDR3 is 16 residues long. The V and J ends lost 2 bases and 0 bases, in that order; junction bases with no gene match: 4. Germline V gives CDR1 LGHNA, CDR2 YSLEER. The CDR3 coding sequence is TGCGCCAGCAGCCAAACTAGCGAGAGCTCCTACAATGAGCAGTTCTTC. It specifies CASSQTSESSYNEQFF.